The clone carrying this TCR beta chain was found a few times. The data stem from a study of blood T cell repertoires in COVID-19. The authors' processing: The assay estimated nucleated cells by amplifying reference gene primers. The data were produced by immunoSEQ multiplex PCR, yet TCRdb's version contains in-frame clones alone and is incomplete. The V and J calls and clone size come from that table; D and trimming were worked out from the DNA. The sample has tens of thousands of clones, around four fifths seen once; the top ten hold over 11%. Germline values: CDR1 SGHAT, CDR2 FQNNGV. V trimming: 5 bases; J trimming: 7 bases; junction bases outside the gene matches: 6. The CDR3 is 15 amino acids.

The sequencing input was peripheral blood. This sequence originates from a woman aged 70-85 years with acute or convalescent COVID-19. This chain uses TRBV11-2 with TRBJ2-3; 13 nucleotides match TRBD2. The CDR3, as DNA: TGTGCCAGCAGCCGCGGGACTAGCGGGGCGAATACGCAGTATTTT. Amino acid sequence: CASSRGTSGANTQYF.